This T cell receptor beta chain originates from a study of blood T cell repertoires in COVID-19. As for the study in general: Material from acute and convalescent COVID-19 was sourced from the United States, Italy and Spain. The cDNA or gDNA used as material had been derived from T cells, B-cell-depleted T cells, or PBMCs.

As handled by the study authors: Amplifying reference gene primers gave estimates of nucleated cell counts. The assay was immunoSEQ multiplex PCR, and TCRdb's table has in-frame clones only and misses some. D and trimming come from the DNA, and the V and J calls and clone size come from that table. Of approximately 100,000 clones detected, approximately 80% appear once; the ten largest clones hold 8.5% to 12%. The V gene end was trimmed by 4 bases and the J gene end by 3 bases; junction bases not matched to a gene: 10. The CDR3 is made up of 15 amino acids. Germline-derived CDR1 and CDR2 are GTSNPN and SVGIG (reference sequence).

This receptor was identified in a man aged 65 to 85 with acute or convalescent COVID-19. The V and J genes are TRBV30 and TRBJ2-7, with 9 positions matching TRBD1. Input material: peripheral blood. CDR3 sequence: CAWKIPGTGSYEQYF. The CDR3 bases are TGTGCCTGGAAAATCCCCGGGACAGGGAGCTACGAGCAGTACTTC.